These 21 T cell receptor beta chains were sequenced from one sample in a study of T cells in Graves' hyperthyroidism and ophthalmopathy. Amplification yielded TCR beta CDR3 regions, with RNA transcripts as the source. The HTBI primer set served for first-round RT-PCR of the TCR CDR3. TCRdb re-called the multiplex PCR reads through MiXCR, storing one row per CDR3 protein. The data hold roughly 510,000 distinct CDR3 sequences, with less than 25% observed a single time. Sequenced: blood. These receptors were collected from a man younger than 30 with Graves' hyperthyroidism.

The table lists this clonotype with many counts. This sequence joins TRBV5-1 and TRBJ1-1; weak D call: TRBD1 (5 bases). Per the germline V gene, CDR1 is SGHRS and CDR2 is YFSETQ. V lost 3 bases, J lost 0 bases, and 12 bases lay in between. The CDR3 is 15 amino acids. CDR3 nucleotide sequence: TGCGCCAGCAGCTCGATCGGGACGGTGAACACTGAAGCTTTCTTT. Amino acid sequence: CASSSIGTVNTEAFF.

This clonotype was counted ten times or more. The chain recombines TRBV30 with TRBJ1-2; D is possibly TRBD1 (5 bases). The CDR3 spans 15 residues. Germline CDR1 reads GTSNPN; CDR2 reads SVGIG (reference sequence). Trimming took off 2 bases at V and 3 bases at J, with 16 bases between the two ends. CDR3 loop: CAWSMGTGHYYGYTF. DNA of the CDR3: TGTGCCTGGAGTATGGGGACGGGCCACTACTATGGCTACACCTTC.

This clonotype was counted many times. The chain employs TRBV6-1 and TRBJ1-2; a possible D gene is TRBD1 (5 bases). Germline CDR1 MNHNS, CDR2 SASEGT. The CDR3 contains 12 residues. V lost 7 bases to trimming and J lost 4 bases, with 10 bases between them. CDR3 coding DNA: TGTGCCAGCACCCCGGGGCTCTATGGCTACACCTTC. It encodes CASTPGLYGYTF.

In this sample, this clonotype turned up many times. This sequence joins TRBV27 and TRBJ1-1; D not certain. CDR1 MNHEY and CDR2 SMNVEV come from the germline V gene (reference sequence). The CDR3 has 13 residues. V was trimmed by 8 bases and J by 4 bases, leaving 14 bases between them. The CDR3 coding sequence is TGTGCCAGCGGCCTCGGGGTATCCACTGAAGCTTTCTTT. It encodes CASGLGVSTEAFF.

This clonotype was seen at least ten times. This rearrangement joins TRBV12-3 or TRBV12-4 to TRBJ1-5; unclear D gene. The CDR3 covers 14 residues. The ends were cut back, 3 bases at V and 5 bases at J, with 11 bases in the middle. The CDR3 loop is CASSLKRDYQPQHF. DNA for the CDR3: TGTGCCAGCAGTTTGAAGAGGGATTATCAGCCCCAGCATTTT.

This clonotype was detected ten times or more. The gene calls are TRBV12-3 or TRBV12-4 and TRBJ1-2, with D unresolved. V was pared by 1 base and J by 5 bases, with 8 bases between. CDR3 length: 13 amino acids. The CDR3 DNA sequence: TGTGCCAGCAGTTTAGAGGGTTGGTATGGCTACACCTTC. Residues: CASSLEGWYGYTF.

This clonotype was observed at least ten times. V and J are TRBV14 and TRBJ1-1, with TRBD1 as a possible D gene (5 bases). CDR1 and CDR2 (germline): SGHDN, FVKESK. The V end was cut by 2 bases, the J end by 4 bases, with 8 bases between. The CDR3 runs 13 residues. CDR3: CASSQWGGTEAFF. The CDR3, as DNA: TGTGCCAGCAGCCAATGGGGGGGCACTGAAGCTTTCTTT.

The chain has TRBV7-6 and TRBJ2-5, with D possibly matching TRBD2 (5 bases). The length of the CDR3 is 13 residues. Trimming took off 1 base at V and 5 bases at J, with 8 bases between the two ends. The germline gives CDR1 SGHVS, CDR2 FNYEAQ. CDR3: CASSLGLHETQYF. The CDR3, as DNA: TGTGCCAGCAGCTTAGGACTACATGAGACCCAGTACTTC.

This clonotype was counted ten times or more. This chain joins TRBV20-1 and TRBJ1-1, with D tentatively TRBD1 (5 bases). This CDR3 is built from 13 residues. CDR1 is DFQATT and CDR2 is SNEGSKA in the germline V gene (reference sequence). With 7 bases removed from V and 7 bases from J, the gap between germline ends came to 19 bases. The CDR3 DNA reads as TGCAGTGTCCGCCCCACTCAGGGAAATGAAGCTTTCTTT. It yields the protein CSVRPTQGNEAFF.

This clonotype was found many times. This chain connects TRBV5-1 to TRBJ2-7, with a possible D match to TRBD2 (5 bases). The V gene lost 3 bases and the J gene lost 3 bases, with 13 bases spanning the gap. CDR3 size: 14 residues. The V gene's germline CDR1 is SGHRS and CDR2 YFSETQ. CDR3 protein: CASSSEGTVYEQYF. The CDR3 DNA is TGCGCCAGCAGCTCTGAGGGCACGGTCTACGAGCAGTACTTC.

The sample holds many counts of this clonotype. This sequence joins TRBV11-2 and TRBJ2-2; D unresolved. V gave up 3 bases and J gave up 5 bases, with 7 bases separating them. The V gene's germline CDR1 is SGHAT and CDR2 FQNNGV. The CDR3 contains 13 residues. Written as DNA, the CDR3 is TGTGCCAGCAGCTTTAGTCGGACCGGGGAGCTGTTTTTT. Protein sequence: CASSFSRTGELFF.

The table lists this clonotype with many counts. This chain links TRBV19 with TRBJ2-2, with D tentatively TRBD2 (6 bases). This CDR3 contains 14 residues. Trimming stripped 8 bases from V and 6 bases from J, with 16 bases between. Germline values: CDR1 LNHDA, CDR2 SQIVND (reference sequence). The CDR3 DNA sequence: TGTGCCAGTCTCTCGGACTACTCTCCCGGGGAGCTGTTTTTT. This translates into CASLSDYSPGELFF.

In this sample, this clonotype turned up many times. This chain connects TRBV11-2 to TRBJ2-2, with D uncertain. The length of the CDR3 is 11 residues. Trimming removed 7 bases from V and 6 bases from J, with 6 bases in between. CDR1 SGHAT and CDR2 FQNNGV come from the germline V gene. The CDR3 bases are TGTGCCAGCAATACTGCCGGGGAGCTGTTTTTT. As protein: CASNTAGELFF.

The chain employs TRBV12-3 or TRBV12-4 and TRBJ2-7, with TRBD1 identical over 10 bases. The CDR3 consists of 14 residues. J was trimmed by 9 bases and V by 6 bases; bases with no gene match: 11. The CDR3 sequence: CASSLRDRGRGQYF. The CDR3, as DNA: TGTGCCAGCAGCCTCCGGGACAGGGGCCGCGGGCAGTACTTC.

The chain links TRBV28 to TRBJ2-2, with 9 nucleotides matching TRBD1. Trimming at V came to 5 bases and at J to 4 bases, leaving 2 bases not matched to a gene. The CDR3 length is 14 residues. Germline loops: CDR1 MDHEN, CDR2 SYDVKM. For the CDR3, the DNA is TGTGCCAGCAGTCAGGACAGGGGCACCGGGGAGCTGTTTTTT. Translated: CASSQDRGTGELFF.

This clonotype showed up many times. The rearrangement joins TRBV6-1 to TRBJ2-5; D is possibly TRBD2 (6 bases). CDR3 length: 12 residues. V lost 11 bases and J 0 bases, leaving 10 bases between the germline ends. Germline V gene data show CDR1 as MNHNS and CDR2 as SASEGT. The chain's CDR3 is CAHAGYQETQYF. The CDR3 coding sequence is TGTGCCCACGCGGGGTACCAAGAGACCCAGTACTTC.

This clonotype was seen at least ten times. The V gene is TRBV6-2 or TRBV6-3, the J gene TRBJ1-1, with 7 bases identical to TRBD1. Germline assignment: CDR1 MNHEY and CDR2 SVGEGT. The trim removed 0 bases at V and 2 bases at J, leaving 6 bases unmatched. This CDR3 has 16 amino acids. CDR3 protein: CASSYSDRTTNTEAFF. CDR3 in DNA: TGTGCCAGCAGTTACTCGGACAGGACTACAAACACTGAAGCTTTCTTT.

This clonotype was detected a few times. V is TRBV7-2 and J is TRBJ2-7; TRBD2 matches at 10 bases. This CDR3 has 14 residues. Germline loops: CDR1 SGHTA, CDR2 FQGNSA. Losses at the gene ends were 2 bases for V and 5 bases for J; bases not matched to a gene: 3. This CDR3 reads CASSLLAGEDEQYF. DNA for the CDR3: TGTGCCAGCAGCTTACTAGCGGGAGAGGACGAGCAGTACTTC. Filled out from reference TRBV7-2 and TRBJ2-7, the complete variable domain reads GAGVSQSPSNKVTEKGKDVELRCDPISGHTALYWYRQSLGQGLEFLIYFQGNSAPDKSGLPSDRFSAERTGGSVSTLTIQRTQQEDSAVYLCASSLLAGEDEQYFGPGTRLTVT.

This clonotype was recorded a few times. This chain joins TRBV27 and TRBJ1-2; 12 positions agree with TRBD1. J lost 8 bases, V lost 6 bases, and 22 bases had no gene match. The germline V gene has CDR1 MNHEY and CDR2 SMNVEV (reference sequence). There are 19 residues in the CDR3. The CDR3 is CASRTQSPGTGGWSEGYTF. For the CDR3, the DNA is TGTGCCAGCAGAACTCAAAGCCCCGGGACAGGGGGCTGGTCTGAGGGCTACACCTTC.

Many counts were recorded for this clonotype. Here the CDR3 DNA reads TGTGCCAGCACACCTAATCCTAGCTATGGCTACACCTTC. Its protein is CASTPNPSYGYTF. The chain links TRBV28 to TRBJ1-2; D uncertain. The ends were cut back, 7 bases at V and 4 bases at J, with 13 bases in the middle. This CDR3 comprises 13 residues. Looked up from germline, CDR1 is MDHEN and CDR2 is SYDVKM.

This chain joins TRBV28 and TRBJ1-2; D uncertain. V lost 4 bases and J 5 bases, leaving 17 bases between the germline ends. The CDR3 covers 15 residues. Germline CDR1 MDHEN, CDR2 SYDVKM. This CDR3 reads CASSSPGRDRYGYTF. The CDR3 region has the DNA TGTGCCAGCAGTTCCCCCGGACGGGATAGGTATGGCTACACCTTC.